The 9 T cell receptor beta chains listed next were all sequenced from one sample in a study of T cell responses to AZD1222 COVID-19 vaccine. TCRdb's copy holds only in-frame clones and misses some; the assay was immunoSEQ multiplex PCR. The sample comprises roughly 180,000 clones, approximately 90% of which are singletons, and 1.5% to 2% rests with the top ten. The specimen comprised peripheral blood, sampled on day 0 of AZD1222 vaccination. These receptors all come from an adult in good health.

The CDR3 region has the DNA TGCAGCGGGGGACCGAAGAACACTGAAGCTTTCTTT. Its translation: CSGGPKNTEAFF. The chain uses TRBV29-1 and TRBJ1-1, with D possibly TRBD1 on 5 matching bases. Trimming took 7 bases from V and 1 from J, leaving 10 bases between them. The CDR3 runs to 12 residues. Germline V gene sequence: CDR1 SQVTM, CDR2 ANQGSEA.

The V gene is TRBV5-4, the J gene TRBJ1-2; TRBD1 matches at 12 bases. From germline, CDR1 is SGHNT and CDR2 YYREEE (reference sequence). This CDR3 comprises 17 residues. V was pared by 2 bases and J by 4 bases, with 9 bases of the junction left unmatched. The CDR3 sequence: CASSFRDRGPDGYGYTF. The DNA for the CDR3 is TGTGCCAGCAGCTTCCGGGACAGGGGGCCAGACGGCTATGGCTACACCTTC. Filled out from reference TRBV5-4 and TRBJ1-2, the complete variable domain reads ETGVTQSPTHLIKTRGQQVTLRCSSQSGHNTVSWYQQALGQGPQFIFQYYREEENGRGNFPPRFSGLQFPNYSSELNVNALELDDSALYLCASSFRDRGPDGYGYTFGSGTRLTVV.

CDR3 bases: TGTGCCAGCAGCCAGCCCAGGGGCGAAGCTTTCTTT. Residues: CASSQPRGEAFF. The chain has TRBV6-2 or TRBV6-3 and TRBJ1-1, with D possibly TRBD1 on 6 matching bases. This CDR3 has 12 amino acids. From germline, CDR1 is MNHEY and CDR2 SVGEGT. Trimming took 6 bases from V and 8 from J, leaving 13 bases between them.

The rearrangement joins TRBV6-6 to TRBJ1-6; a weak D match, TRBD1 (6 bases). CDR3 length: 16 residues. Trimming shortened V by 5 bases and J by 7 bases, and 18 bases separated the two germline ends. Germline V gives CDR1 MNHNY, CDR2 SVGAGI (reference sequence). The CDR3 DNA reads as TGTGCCAGCAGTGCAATCGAGGGGGTTGGCAATTCACCCCTCCACTTT. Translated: CASSAIEGVGNSPLHF.

CDR3 coding DNA: TGTGCCAGCAGCCAAGGGGGCGAGCAGTACTTC. It codes for CASSQGGEQYF. V usage is TRBV3-1 (or the pseudogene TRBV3-2) and J usage is TRBJ2-7; D gene unclear. V dropped 1 base and J dropped 6 bases, with 4 bases sitting between them. This CDR3 comprises 11 residues. Germline V gene sequence: CDR1 LGHDT, CDR2 YNNKEL (reference sequence).

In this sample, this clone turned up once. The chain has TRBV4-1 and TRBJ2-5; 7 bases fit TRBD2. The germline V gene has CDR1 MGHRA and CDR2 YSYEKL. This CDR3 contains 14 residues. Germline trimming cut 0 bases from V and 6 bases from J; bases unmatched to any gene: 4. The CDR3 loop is CASSQEAGRKTQYF. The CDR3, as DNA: TGCGCCAGCAGCCAAGAAGCGGGGAGGAAGACCCAGTACTTC.

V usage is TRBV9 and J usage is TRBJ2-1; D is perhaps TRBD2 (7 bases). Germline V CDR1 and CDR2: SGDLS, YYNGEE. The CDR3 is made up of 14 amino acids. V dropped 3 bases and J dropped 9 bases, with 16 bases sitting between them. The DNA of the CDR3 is TGTGCCAGCAGCGCGAGAGGGGGGGCCTCTGAGCAGTTCTTC. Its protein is CASSARGGASEQFF.

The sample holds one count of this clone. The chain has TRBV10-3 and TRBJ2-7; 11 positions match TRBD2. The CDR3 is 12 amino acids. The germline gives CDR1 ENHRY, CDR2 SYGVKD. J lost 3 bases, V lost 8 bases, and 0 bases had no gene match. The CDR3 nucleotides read TGTGCCATCGGGACTAGCGGCTACGAGCAGTACTTC. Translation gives CAIGTSGYEQYF.

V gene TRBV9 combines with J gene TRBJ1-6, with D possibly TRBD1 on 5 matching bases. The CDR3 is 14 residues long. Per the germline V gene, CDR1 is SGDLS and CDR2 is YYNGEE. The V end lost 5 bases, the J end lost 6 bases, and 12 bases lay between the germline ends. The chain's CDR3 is CASSRDGSNSPLHF. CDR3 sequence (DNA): TGTGCCAGCAGTCGGGACGGTTCTAATTCACCCCTCCACTTT.